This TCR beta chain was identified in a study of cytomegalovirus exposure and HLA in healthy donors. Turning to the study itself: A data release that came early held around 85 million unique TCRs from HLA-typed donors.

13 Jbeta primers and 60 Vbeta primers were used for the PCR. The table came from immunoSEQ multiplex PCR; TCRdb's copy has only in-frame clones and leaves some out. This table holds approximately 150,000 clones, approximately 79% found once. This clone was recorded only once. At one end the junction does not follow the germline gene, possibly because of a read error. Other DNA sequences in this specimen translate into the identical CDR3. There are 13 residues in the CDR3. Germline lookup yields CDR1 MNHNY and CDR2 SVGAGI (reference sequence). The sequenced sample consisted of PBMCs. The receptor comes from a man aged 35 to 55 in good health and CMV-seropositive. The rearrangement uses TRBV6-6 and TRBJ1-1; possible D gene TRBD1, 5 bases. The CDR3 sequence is CASSPFGGVEGFF. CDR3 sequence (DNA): TGTGCCAGCAGCCCATTCGGGGGAGTGGAAGGTTTCTTT.